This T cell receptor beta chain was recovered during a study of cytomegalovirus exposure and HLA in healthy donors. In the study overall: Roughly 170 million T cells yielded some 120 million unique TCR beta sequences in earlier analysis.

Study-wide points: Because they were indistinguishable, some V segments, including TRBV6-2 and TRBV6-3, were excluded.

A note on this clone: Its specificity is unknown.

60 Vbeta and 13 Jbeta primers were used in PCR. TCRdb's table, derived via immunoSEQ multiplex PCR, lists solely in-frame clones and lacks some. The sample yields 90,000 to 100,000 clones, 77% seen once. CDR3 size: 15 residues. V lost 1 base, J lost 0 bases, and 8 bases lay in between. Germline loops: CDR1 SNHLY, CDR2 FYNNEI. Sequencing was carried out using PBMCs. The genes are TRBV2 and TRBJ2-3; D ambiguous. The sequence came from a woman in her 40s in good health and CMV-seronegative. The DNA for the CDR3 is TGTGCCAGCAGTGAAGGACTTTCCAGCACAGATACGCAGTATTTT. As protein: CASSEGLSSTDTQYF.